The sequence of this TCR beta chain was determined in a study of T cells expressing NK-cell markers. Study in general: The sequencing cohort of eight donors included seven HCMV-seropositive individuals and one seronegative individual.

A note on this clonotype: The antigen is not known.

TCRdb re-called the 5' RACE reads, yielding one record per CDR3 amino acid sequence without DNA. The listing records fewer than 400,000 distinct CDR3 sequences. General study points: Leadership of the CD3+CD56-NKG2C+ fraction also belonged to these clonotypes in a handful of donors. Six of the donors carried dominant NKG2C+ clonotypes that took up roughly 1.0-7.0% of their CD8+ T cells.

Germline CDR1 reads SGHRS; CDR2 reads YFSETQ. The length of the CDR3 is 14 residues. This sequence originates from a woman aged 45-65 years in good health. This rearrangement joins TRBV5-1 to TRBJ1-1. Material for sequencing was blood T cells: a sorted CD56 or NKG2C T cell subset, CD4+ or CD8+ T cells, or bulk PBMC T cells (not recorded which). The CDR3 here is CASSLGPPTEEAFF.